What follows describes a single T cell receptor (beta chain). These data come from a study of OX40 agonist ivuxolimab in advanced cancers. The repertoire was sequenced with immunoSEQ multiplex PCR; TCRdb's copy has only in-frame clones and lacks some. The sample includes around 55,000 clones, more than 65% of them seen just once. With 4 bases clipped from V and 2 bases from J, the junction kept 3 bases outside the gene matches. The germline CDR1 and CDR2 sequences are KGHSH and LQKENI. This CDR3 is 15 amino acids long. Blood got drawn at baseline, again on cycle 4 day 1, and then on cycle 7 day 1. This TCR was sampled from an adult with an advanced solid tumor such as melanoma, head and neck, liver or kidney cancer. The sequenced sample was CD4+ or CD8+ T cells sorted from blood, obtained in a trial of the OX40 agonist ivuxolimab. The chain has TRBV18 and TRBJ2-1; 9 nucleotides match TRBD2. CDR3 sequence reads: CASSLLAGAYNEQFF. The CDR3 coding sequence is TGTGCCAGCTCACTCTTAGCGGGAGCCTACAATGAGCAGTTCTTC.